Following are 26 T cell receptor beta chains from one sample sequenced in a study of chemoradiotherapy in HPV16-positive cancers. The repertoire was sequenced with immunoSEQ multiplex PCR; TCRdb's copy has only in-frame clones and lacks some. The sample holds around 6,600 clones, 81% seen once. Sequences were derived from tumor tissue, sampled from a patient who underwent chemoradiotherapy. The receptors stem from a human donor with HPV-associated anogenital cancer.

This chain connects TRBV6-5 to TRBJ2-3; 14 nucleotides line up with TRBD2. The J segment lost 8 bases and the V segment lost 4 bases, leaving 5 bases of the junction unmatched. Looked up from germline, CDR1 is MNHEY and CDR2 is SVGAGI. The CDR3 extends over 15 amino acids. The CDR3 DNA reads TGTGCCAGCAGTTCTGGGACTAGCGGGGGTGGTACGCAGTATTTT. The encoded protein is CASSSGTSGGGTQYF.

The chain uses TRBV20-1 and TRBJ2-1; D is possibly TRBD2 (7 bases). The CDR3 loop spans 11 amino acids. The germline V gene encodes CDR1 DFQATT and CDR2 SNEGSKA (reference sequence). CDR3 DNA sequence: TGCAGGGGAAAGGGGGGGAATGAGCAGTTCTTC. Its translation: CRGKGGNEQFF.

This clone appeared once. The V call is TRBV4-3, the J call TRBJ2-7; D is uncertain. Trimming took off 0 bases at V and 5 bases at J, with 14 bases between the two ends. This CDR3 is 15 amino acids long. CDR1 LGHNA and CDR2 YSLEER come from the germline V gene. CDR3 region: CASSQDNGPFHEQYF. CDR3 sequence (DNA): TGCGCCAGCAGCCAAGATAATGGCCCGTTCCACGAGCAGTACTTC.

The chain couples TRBV30 to TRBJ1-1, with 8 bases aligning to TRBD1. The V gene's germline CDR1 is GTSNPN and CDR2 SVGIG (reference sequence). V trimming: 3 bases; J trimming: 11 bases; junction bases outside the gene matches: 11. This CDR3 has 13 residues. The CDR3 region is CAWRAAGGTSAFF. The DNA for the CDR3 is TGTGCCTGGAGGGCCGCAGGGGGCACTTCTGCTTTCTTT. Drawing the rest from reference TRBV30 and TRBJ1-1, the complete variable domain is SQTIHQWPATLVQPVGSPLSLECTVEGTSNPNLYWYRQAAGRGLQLLFYSVGIGQISSEVPQNLSASRPQDRQFILSSKKLLLSDSGFYLCAWRAAGGTSAFFGQGTRLTVV.

This clone was detected only once. The gene calls are TRBV29-1 and TRBJ2-7; 8 bases are a match to TRBD1. The CDR3 has 14 residues. The V and J ends lost 5 bases and 3 bases, in that order; junction bases with no gene match: 9. Germline assignment: CDR1 SQVTM and CDR2 ANQGSEA. CDR3 residues: CSVLSPGQDYEQYF. The CDR3, as DNA: TGCAGCGTTCTATCTCCGGGACAGGACTACGAGCAGTACTTC.

The chain employs TRBV7-2 and TRBJ1-2, with a possible D match to TRBD1 (5 bases). Trimming took 1 base from V and 4 from J, leaving 10 bases between them. The V gene's germline CDR1 is SGHTA and CDR2 FQGNSA. The length of the CDR3 is 14 residues. Here the CDR3 DNA reads TGTGCCAGCAGCTTAGTAGGGGAAGGCTATGGCTACACCTTC. Residues: CASSLVGEGYGYTF.

The chain uses TRBV7-8 and TRBJ1-3; D possibly corresponds to TRBD1 (5 bases). The V end lost 4 bases, the J end lost 1 base, and 8 bases lay between the germline ends. This CDR3 contains 14 residues. Per the germline V gene, CDR1 is SGHVS and CDR2 is FQNEAQ. The CDR3 protein is CASSSTASGNTIYF. The CDR3, as DNA: TGTGCCAGCAGCTCGACAGCTTCTGGAAACACCATATATTTT.

This clone has a handful of counts. The J gene is TRBJ1-3, the V gene TRBV11-2; D not certain. Per the germline V gene, CDR1 is SGHAT and CDR2 is FQNNGV. Trimming cost V 5 bases and J 0 bases, with 8 bases left between them. The CDR3 totals 14 residues. The CDR3 sequence is CASSPGISGNTIYF. The CDR3 bases are TGTGCCAGCAGCCCGGGTATCTCTGGAAACACCATATATTTT.

This clone was observed a few times. CDR3 loop: CASSTRGHPNEQYF. DNA for the CDR3: TGTGCCAGTAGTACCCGGGGACACCCAAACGAGCAGTACTTC. V is TRBV19 and J is TRBJ2-7, with D perhaps matching TRBD1 (6 bases). The CDR3 has 14 residues. V was trimmed by 4 bases and J by 5 bases, leaving 15 bases between them. Germline V gene lookup returns CDR1 LNHDA and CDR2 SQIVND (reference sequence).

V usage is TRBV5-1 and J usage is TRBJ2-1; TRBD2 agrees at 7 bases. Germline V gene data show CDR1 as SGHRS and CDR2 as YFSETQ. The CDR3 sequence is 18 residues long. The V segment lost 0 bases and the J segment 4 bases; nucleotides outside the gene matches: 13. CDR3 loop: CASSLGDSGTTKYNEQFF. The CDR3, as DNA: TGCGCCAGCAGCTTGGGTGACTCTGGGACTACGAAATACAATGAGCAGTTCTTC.

The V gene is TRBV30, the J gene TRBJ1-1, with a tentative D call TRBD1 (6 bases). The CDR3 has 14 residues. The germline V and J ends were trimmed by 3 bases and 0 bases, with 11 bases remaining between them. Germline V CDR1 and CDR2: GTSNPN, SVGIG (reference sequence). CDR3 in DNA: TGTGCCTGGAGGACAGGTCATATGAACACTGAAGCTTTCTTT. It yields the protein CAWRTGHMNTEAFF.

In this sample, this clone turned up a few times. The chain joins TRBV5-4 to TRBJ2-7, with 10 bases identical to TRBD2. Germline CDR1 SGHNT, CDR2 YYREEE (reference sequence). Losses at the gene ends were 3 bases for V and 2 bases for J; bases not matched to a gene: 11. The CDR3 is made up of 17 amino acids. The CDR3 nucleotides are TGTGCCAGCAGCTCACACCGGACTAGCGGCCATCCCTACGAGCAGTACTTC. Its protein product is CASSSHRTSGHPYEQYF.

This chain joins TRBV23-1 and TRBJ1-1; D is unresolved. TRBV23-1 is an ORF, and what it does is uncertain. This CDR3 region has 15 residues. V was pared by 0 bases and J by 1 base, with 9 bases between. CDR3 nucleotides: TGCGCCAGCAGTCAATCTCTCTCGGAGAACACTGAAGCTTTCTTT. Encoded protein: CASSQSLSENTEAFF.

This sequence joins TRBV4-1 and TRBJ1-3; D ambiguous. The V end was cut by 2 bases, the J end by 1 base, with 15 bases between. The CDR3 length is 17 residues. The germline gives CDR1 MGHRA, CDR2 YSYEKL. CDR3 sequence (DNA): TGCGCCAGCAGCCAATTAAGGACTGCCGGATCTGGAAACACCATATATTTT. Translating it yields CASSQLRTAGSGNTIYF.

Concerning this clone: One end of the junction does not line up with germline, which may come from a read error. The rearrangement links TRBV11-2 to TRBJ2-7; possibly TRBD2 for D (6 bases). The V gene's germline CDR1 is SGHAT and CDR2 FQNNGV. CDR3 size: 13 residues. CDR3 protein: CASSFETGLPGDF. DNA of the CDR3: TGTGCCAGCAGCTTTGAAACTGGACTGCCGGGGGACTTC.

The chain is built from TRBV30 and TRBJ2-1; no clear D gene. Trimming removed 2 bases from V and 5 bases from J, with 7 bases in between. Germline CDR1 GTSNPN, CDR2 SVGIG (reference sequence). The length of the CDR3 is 12 residues. CDR3 sequence reads: CAWSNYNNEQFF. The CDR3 DNA reads as TGTGCCTGGAGTAACTATAACAATGAGCAGTTCTTC.

This chain joins TRBV10-2 and TRBJ2-5, with D uncertain. The CDR3 length is 14 residues. Germline CDR1 is WSHSY and CDR2 is SAAADI. Trimming pared 1 base from V and 0 bases from J, leaving 6 bases between. Here the CDR3 DNA reads TGCGCCAGCAGTGAGTTGTTGAACCAAGAGACCCAGTACTTC. As protein: CASSELLNQETQYF.

This chain links TRBV5-1 with TRBJ1-3, with 7 bases matching TRBD1. The germline CDR1 and CDR2 sequences are SGHRS and YFSETQ. There are 14 residues in the CDR3. V lost 3 bases, J lost 8 bases, and 8 bases stayed unmatched. The CDR3 here is CASSYGTAGDTIYF. For the CDR3, the DNA is TGCGCCAGCAGCTACGGGACAGCAGGTGACACCATATATTTT.

This chain connects TRBV5-1 to TRBJ2-5; D may be TRBD1 (6 bases). The end of the DNA aligns better with TRBJ2-7, so the J call may be wrong. Germline lookup yields CDR1 SGHRS and CDR2 YFSETQ. This CDR3 has 15 amino acids. The chain's CDR3 is CASSFMSGQAYEQYF. The CDR3 nucleotides read TGCGCCAGCAGCTTCATGTCGGGACAAGCCTACGAGCAGTACTTC.

This chain's CDR3 is CASSDTGELFF. The CDR3 DNA follows: TGCGCCAGCAGCGACACCGGGGAGCTGTTTTTT. The chain recombines TRBV5-1 with TRBJ2-2; D call uncertain. Trimming removed 4 bases at V and 3 bases at J, with 1 base between. The CDR3 spans 11 residues. Per germline, CDR1 SGHRS and CDR2 YFSETQ.

The gene calls are TRBV30 and TRBJ2-3; no definite D call. Trimming removed 2 bases at V and 0 bases at J, with 12 bases between. The CDR3 runs to 15 residues. Germline V gives CDR1 GTSNPN, CDR2 SVGIG (reference sequence). The CDR3 coding sequence is TGTGCCTGGAGTACCCTACTCACTAGCACAGATACGCAGTATTTT. The encoded protein is CAWSTLLTSTDTQYF.

The V and J genes are TRBV6-1 and TRBJ1-4, with no clear D. Germline V gene sequence: CDR1 MNHNS, CDR2 SASEGT. The CDR3 runs 16 residues. With 2 bases removed from V and 4 bases from J, the gap between germline ends came to 14 bases. The CDR3 sequence: CASSEHRLSFNEKLFF. CDR3 DNA: TGTGCCAGCAGTGAACACCGACTCAGTTTTAATGAAAAACTGTTTTTT.

The V call is TRBV5-1, the J call TRBJ1-2; possibly TRBD1 for D (6 bases). Trimming stripped 1 base from V and 2 bases from J, with 9 bases between. Germline V gene lookup returns CDR1 SGHRS and CDR2 YFSETQ. This CDR3 contains 14 residues. This chain's CDR3 is CASSLLQGNYGYTF. In DNA, the CDR3 is TGCGCCAGCAGCTTGCTCCAGGGGAACTATGGCTACACCTTC.

This clone was seen a few times. The chain carries TRBV27 and TRBJ2-1, with 11 nucleotides matching TRBD2. V shed 5 bases and J 10 bases; nucleotides not matched to a gene: 13. The CDR3 consists of 16 residues. Germline CDR1 MNHEY, CDR2 SMNVEV (reference sequence). CDR3 sequence reads: CASSPRTSGPAGEQFF. In DNA form, the CDR3 reads TGTGCCAGCAGTCCCCGGACTAGCGGGCCCGCGGGGGAGCAGTTCTTC.

In this sample, this clone turned up once. The rearrangement links TRBV5-1 to TRBJ2-5; 7 bases are shared with TRBD2. Trimming cost V 4 bases and J 2 bases; bases outside gene matches: 8. The CDR3 has 15 residues. Germline V gene lookup returns CDR1 SGHRS and CDR2 YFSETQ. CDR3 in amino acids: CASSGRASGQETQYF. DNA for the CDR3: TGCGCCAGCAGCGGGAGGGCTAGCGGACAAGAGACCCAGTACTTC. The full variable domain, in which reference TRBV5-1 and TRBJ2-5 provide the parts outside the CDR3, is KAGVTQTPRYLIKTRGQQVTLSCSPISGHRSVSWYQQTPGQGLQFLFEYFSETQRNKGNFPGRFSGRQFSNSRSEMNVSTLELGDSALYLCASSGRASGQETQYFGPGTRLLVL.

The V call is TRBV11-2, the J call TRBJ1-1, with no clear D. The V end lost 3 bases, the J end lost 3 bases, and 8 bases lay between the germline ends. CDR3 length: 13 amino acids. The V gene's germline CDR1 is SGHAT and CDR2 FQNNGV. CDR3 coding DNA: TGTGCCAGCAGCTTCCTGGGTTACACTGAAGCTTTCTTT. Translated, it gives CASSFLGYTEAFF.